Following are 14 T cell receptor beta chains from one sample sequenced in a study of blood T cell repertoires in COVID-19. TCRdb's table, derived via immunoSEQ multiplex PCR, lists solely in-frame clones and lacks some. The sample shows some 460,000 clones, 75% to 90% of them seen only once. The specimen sequenced was peripheral blood. Receptor source: a woman under 40 with acute or convalescent COVID-19.

Concerning this clone itself: The sample has other DNA sequences that encode this CDR3 too. The chain couples TRBV6-5 to TRBJ2-3, with 9 positions matching TRBD2. The ends lost 2 bases at V and 0 bases at J; junction bases unmatched: 0. The CDR3 contains 15 residues. Germline V gives CDR1 MNHEY, CDR2 SVGAGI. CDR3 bases: TGTGCCAGCAGTTACGCGGGGGGGAGCACAGATACGCAGTATTTT. Its protein is CASSYAGGSTDTQYF.

The chain links TRBV20-1 to TRBJ2-3; D is perhaps TRBD2 (7 bases). Germline CDR1 is DFQATT and CDR2 is SNEGSKA (reference sequence). The V and J ends lost 3 bases and 5 bases respectively, with 15 bases between them. The CDR3 sequence is 14 residues long. For the CDR3, the DNA is TGCAGTGCTAGTATAGGGGGGGCAGAAGATACGCAGTATTTT. This codes for CSASIGGAEDTQYF.

This clone was seen more than once but under ten times. The V gene is TRBV4-2, the J gene TRBJ2-7; 11 bases align to TRBD2. Germline CDR1 reads LGHNA; CDR2 reads YNFKEQ. V was clipped by 7 bases and J by 5 bases; unmatched bases: 10. The CDR3 consists of 15 residues. CDR3 residues: CASNEGSGGAHEQYF. CDR3 nucleotide sequence: TGTGCCAGCAACGAAGGTAGCGGGGGGGCTCACGAGCAGTACTTC.

This clone was counted a few times. V usage is TRBV3-1 (or the pseudogene TRBV3-2) and J usage is TRBJ1-2; D is undetermined. The CDR3 contains 13 residues. The germline V gene has CDR1 LGHDT and CDR2 YNNKEL (reference sequence). Trimming stripped 1 base from V and 4 bases from J, with 7 bases between. CDR3 sequence (DNA): TGTGCCAGCAGCCAAGCCTTCGGCTATGGCTACACCTTC. It is translated as CASSQAFGYGYTF.

This chain connects TRBV2 to TRBJ1-6; 9 bases match TRBD1. Germline loops: CDR1 SNHLY, CDR2 FYNNEI. With V trimmed by 8 bases and J by 8 bases, 4 bases remained unmatched. The CDR3 contains 13 residues. CDR3 in DNA: TGTGCCAGCCAGGACAGGGGTGATTCACCCCTCCACTTT. Encoded protein: CASQDRGDSPLHF.

The chain carries TRBV11-1 and TRBJ1-6, with 7 bases fitting TRBD1. The CDR3 totals 14 residues. Trimming took 1 base from V and 10 from J; bases not matched to a gene: 4. Germline loops: CDR1 SGHAT, CDR2 FQDESV (reference sequence). The CDR3 DNA reads TGTGCCAGCAGCTTAGTAGGGGGCGAATCACCCCTCCACTTT. It encodes CASSLVGGESPLHF.

This rearrangement joins TRBV6-5 to TRBJ1-4, with 9 bases fitting TRBD1. The germline V gene has CDR1 MNHEY and CDR2 SVGAGI. J was trimmed by 3 bases and V by 6 bases; bases with no gene match: 2. The CDR3 loop spans 14 amino acids. CDR3 sequence: CASRTGGANEKLFF. CDR3 nucleotides: TGTGCCAGCAGGACAGGGGGGGCTAATGAAAAACTGTTTTTT.

V usage is TRBV5-1 and J usage is TRBJ2-1, with a possible D match to TRBD1 (5 bases). CDR3 length equals 14 residues. The germline V and J ends were trimmed by 0 bases and 8 bases, with 12 bases remaining between them. CDR1 and CDR2 from the germline V gene are SGHRS and YFSETQ. The DNA of the CDR3 is TGCGCCAGCAGCTTGGGGGGCCAGTTCGATGAGCAGTTCTTC. Translation gives CASSLGGQFDEQFF.

CDR3 bases: TGTGCCAGCGCGACAGGGTCCAATGAGCAGTTCTTC. It yields the protein CASATGSNEQFF. The chain is built from TRBV27 and TRBJ2-1; 7 bases match TRBD1. Looked up from germline, CDR1 is MNHEY and CDR2 is SMNVEV (reference sequence). The CDR3 covers 12 residues. The V and J ends lost 8 bases and 6 bases, in that order; junction bases with no gene match: 4.

The chain uses TRBV6-5 and TRBJ1-2, with unresolved D. The CDR3 covers 15 residues. The germline V and J ends were trimmed by 6 bases and 5 bases, with 19 bases remaining between them. Germline values: CDR1 MNHEY, CDR2 SVGAGI. The CDR3 coding sequence is TGTGCCAGCAGCACCACCAGCAGGCCCTTATATGGCTACACCTTC. It is translated as CASSTTSRPLYGYTF.

The chain recombines TRBV3-1 (or the pseudogene TRBV3-2) with TRBJ1-1; the D gene is possibly TRBD1 (6 bases). Germline CDR1 and CDR2: LGHDT and YNNKEL (reference sequence). V lost 4 bases, J lost 4 bases, and 13 bases lay in between. This CDR3 is built from 14 residues. The CDR3 sequence is CASSPQIGGTEAFF. As DNA, the CDR3 is TGTGCCAGCAGCCCCCAGATAGGGGGCACTGAAGCTTTCTTT.

V gene TRBV29-1 combines with J gene TRBJ1-2; 9 positions match TRBD1. J lost 4 bases, V lost 0 bases, and 9 bases had no gene match. The germline gives CDR1 SQVTM, CDR2 ANQGSEA. The CDR3 has 16 amino acids. The CDR3 DNA sequence: TGCAGCGTTGAAGATCGAGGGACAGGGAATAGCTATGGCTACACCTTC. Its protein product is CSVEDRGTGNSYGYTF.

CDR3 amino acids: CASSYRLAGRQETQYF. Written as DNA, the CDR3 is TGTGCCAGCAGCTACCGACTAGCGGGGAGGCAAGAGACCCAGTACTTC. V usage is TRBV4-2 and J usage is TRBJ2-5; 11 nucleotides line up with TRBD2. Germline V CDR1 and CDR2: LGHNA, YNFKEQ. The CDR3 loop spans 16 amino acids. V lost 5 bases to trimming and J lost 2 bases; unmatched junction nucleotides: 7.

The rearrangement joins TRBV11-2 to TRBJ1-1; the D gene is possibly TRBD1 (5 bases). The V gene's germline CDR1 is SGHAT and CDR2 FQNNGV. Trimming took off 5 bases at V and 5 bases at J, with 15 bases between the two ends. The CDR3 consists of 14 residues. The CDR3: CASSQLGGGTEAFF. CDR3 in DNA: TGTGCCAGCAGCCAGCTGGGGGGAGGGACTGAAGCTTTCTTT.